This entry describes one T cell receptor beta chain. This clonotype was observed a handful of times. The antigen it binds to is not known. There are no base qualities to consult, and no much larger clone falls within one base. PBMCs were isolated by Ficoll-Paque density gradient centrifugation. The CDR3 contains 17 residues, cysteine and phenylalanine counted. Only the CDR3 DNA stays, 51 bases, in frame from base 1. Trimming removed 4 bases from V and 1 base from J; the gene matches leave 8 bases unexplained. Reading the germline V gene gives CDR1 MDHEN and CDR2 SYDVKM. These data belong to a study of T-cell memory formation after mild COVID-19 (dated by TCRdb to about 2021). Background on the whole study: TCR sequence clusters from the two donors were largely donor specific. T-cell clones expanding and contracting after mild COVID-19 in a couple of donors were tracked by longitudinal TCRalpha and TCRbeta repertoire sequencing. Two young, previously healthy adult volunteers made up the cohort, one male and one female.

Summary of the overall study and its limitations: Some responding clones were found in pre-infection memory, which suggests that pre-existing cross-reactive memory T cells took part in the SARS-CoV-2 response. Only a couple of mild cases were covered by the study, and larger cohorts that include severe cases with pre-infection samples were considered necessary. Clones that contracted from day 15 to 85 showed balanced CD4/CD8 phenotypes, whereas a second wave of clones that expanded from day 15 to 37 leaned towards CD4+. Contracting CD4+ clones appeared mostly in the CM and EM memory subsets, whereas CD8+ clones were enriched in EMRA. SARS-CoV-2 specificity of the second-wave clones peaking on day 37 was not confirmed.

TCRdb shows the sequencer as Illumina NovaSeq 6000. cDNA libraries for TCRalpha and TCRbeta were prepared by 5'RACE using constant-segment primers, with sample barcodes and unique molecular identifiers added. RNA was extracted from every sample with Trizol reagent. Amplification of the libraries took two PCR steps, and the second step added a second sample barcode plus Illumina TruSeq adapters. Sequencing of the libraries was done on an Illumina NovaSeq, producing 2 x 150 bp paired-end reads. Processing in the source paper ran as follows. Demultiplexing of reads and collapsing into UMI-guided consensus sequences were performed with migec v1.2.7. With mixcr v2.1.11, UMI consensuses were aligned to TRA and TRB V and J templates and assembled into clonotypes. A clonotype was counted as expanded or contracted only if both edgeR and NoisET called the change significant, with noise models trained on biological replicates. For edgeR calls, a false discovery rate-adjusted p below 0.01 and a log2 fold-change threshold of 1 were applied. As an exploratory analysis of dynamics, max-normalized trajectories of the 1000 most abundant clonotypes were examined by PCA with hierarchical clustering. The CD4 or CD8 phenotype of responding clones was assigned using the separately sequenced CD4+ and CD8+ repertoires. TCRdb ran its own pipeline on the public reads, namely fastp trimming at Q25 and MiXCR clone calling, and kept in-frame beta chains. Rows with one shared CDR3 protein collapse into an entry with the most common genes and DNA. These V and J calls derive from TCRdb rather than the authors' analysis. This sample is represented by about 430,000 distinct CDR3 sequences; about a sixth of them were singletons. The ten largest clones add up to roughly 21% of the sample.

The TCR was taken from a man in his late teens or twenties who had mild COVID-19 (a few samples of this study predate the infection). The sample titles of this study are shuffled in the database, so cell type and time point are left out; the donor was told from shared clones. Recombination connected TRBV28 to TRBJ2-3; TRBD2 agrees with 10 junctional bases. The specimen was PBMCs or a T cell subset sorted from them (not recorded which). The base sequence is TGTGCCAGCAGTTCACCTCCACTAGCGGGGCGCACAGATACGCAGTATTTT. Protein translation: CASSSPPLAGRTDTQYF. With the rest looked up from the reference TRBV28 and TRBJ2-3 genes rather than sequenced, the full variable domain is DVKVTQSSRYLVKRTGEKVFLECVQDMDHENMFWYRQDPGLGLRLIYFSYDVKMKEKGDIPEGYSVSREKKERFSLILESASTNQTSMYLCASSSPPLAGRTDTQYFGPGTRLTVL.